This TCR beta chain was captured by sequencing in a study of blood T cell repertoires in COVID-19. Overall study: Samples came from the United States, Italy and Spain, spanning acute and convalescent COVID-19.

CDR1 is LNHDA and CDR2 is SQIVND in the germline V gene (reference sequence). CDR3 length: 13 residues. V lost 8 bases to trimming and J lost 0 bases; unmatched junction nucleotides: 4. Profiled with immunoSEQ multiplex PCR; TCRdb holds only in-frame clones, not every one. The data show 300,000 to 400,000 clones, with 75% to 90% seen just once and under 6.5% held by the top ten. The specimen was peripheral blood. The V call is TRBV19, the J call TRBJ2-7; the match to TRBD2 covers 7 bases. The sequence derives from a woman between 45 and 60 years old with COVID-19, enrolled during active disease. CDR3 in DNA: TGTGCCAGTGGTCTAGCGGTCTCCTACGAGCAGTACTTC. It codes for CASGLAVSYEQYF.